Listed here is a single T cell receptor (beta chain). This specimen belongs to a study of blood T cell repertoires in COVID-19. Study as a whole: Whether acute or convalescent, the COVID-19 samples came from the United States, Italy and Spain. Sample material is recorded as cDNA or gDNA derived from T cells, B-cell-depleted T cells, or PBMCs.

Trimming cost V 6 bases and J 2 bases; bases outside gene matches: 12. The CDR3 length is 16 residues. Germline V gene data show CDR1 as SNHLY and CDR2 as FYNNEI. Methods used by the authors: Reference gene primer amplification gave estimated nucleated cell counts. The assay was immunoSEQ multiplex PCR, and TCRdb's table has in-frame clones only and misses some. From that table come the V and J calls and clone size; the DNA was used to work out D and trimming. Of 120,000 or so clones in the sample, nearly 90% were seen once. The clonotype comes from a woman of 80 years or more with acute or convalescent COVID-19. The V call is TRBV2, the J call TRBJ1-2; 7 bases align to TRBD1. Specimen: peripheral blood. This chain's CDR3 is CASRPGQSNTNYGYTF. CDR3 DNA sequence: TGTGCCAGCAGGCCGGGACAGTCGAATACGAACTATGGCTACACCTTC.